What follows are 5 T cell receptor beta chains derived from one specimen sequenced in a study of blood T cells in healthy people across ages. Primers used in a second PCR of roughly 6 to 11 cycles were a sample-barcoded 5' primer and a J-beta primer mix. TCRdb used MiXCR to reprocess the 5' RACE reads, holding one entry per CDR3 protein. The sample includes about 1.6 million distinct CDR3 sequences, about 32% of them seen just once. The sequencing sample was made of blood. Receptors were obtained from a woman in her 30s in good health.

This chain connects TRBV7-8 to TRBJ2-7; D may be TRBD2 (6 bases). The CDR3 is made up of 15 amino acids. V was pared by 1 base and J by 2 bases, with 12 bases between. Looked up from germline, CDR1 is SGHVS and CDR2 is FQNEAQ. This CDR3 reads CASSLVSSATYEQYF. For the CDR3, the DNA is TGTGCCAGCAGCTTAGTATCTAGCGCTACCTACGAGCAGTACTTC.

This clonotype was seen repeatedly, ten times or more. The chain combines TRBV20-1 with TRBJ2-3; 7 bases agree with TRBD1. V was pared by 7 bases and J by 2 bases, with 6 bases of the junction left unmatched. This CDR3 comprises 13 residues. Per the germline V gene, CDR1 is DFQATT and CDR2 is SNEGSKA (reference sequence). CDR3 sequence (DNA): TGCAGTGTTCAGGACAGGTTCACAGATACGCAGTATTTT. Amino acid sequence: CSVQDRFTDTQYF.

The sample holds many counts of this clonotype. This clone may be a read error of a much larger clone one base away. V usage is TRBV5-5 and J usage is TRBJ2-1, with D maybe TRBD2 (5 bases). CDR3 length: 13 residues. Germline V lookup: CDR1 SGHKS, CDR2 YYEKEE (reference sequence). Between the trimmed V and J ends, which lost 4 bases and 6 bases, there was a span of 11 bases. The CDR3 loop is CASSIGVRNEQFF. The CDR3 bases are TGTGCCAGCAGCATCGGGGTACGCAATGAGCAGTTCTTC.

This clonotype occurred a few times. The chain combines TRBV7-9 with TRBJ2-7; 8 positions agree with TRBD1. The ends lost 5 bases at V and 2 bases at J; junction bases unmatched: 8. The CDR3 runs to 15 residues. The germline CDR1 and CDR2 sequences are SEHNR and FQNEAQ (reference sequence). CDR3 region: CASSLDLTGAYEQYF. The CDR3 nucleotides read TGTGCCAGCAGCCTAGACTTGACAGGGGCCTACGAGCAGTACTTC.

This clonotype has a count of ten or more. The rearrangement links TRBV4-1 to TRBJ2-7; TRBD1 agrees at 7 bases. The V segment lost 3 bases and the J segment 2 bases; nucleotides outside the gene matches: 4. Germline V gene data show CDR1 as MGHRA and CDR2 as YSYEKL. This CDR3 is built from 14 residues. The CDR3 spells CASSQTGTAYEQYF. In nucleotides, the CDR3 is TGCGCCAGCAGCCAGACAGGGACAGCCTACGAGCAGTACTTC.